This T cell receptor (beta chain) derives from a study of blood T cell repertoires in COVID-19. Data came from immunoSEQ multiplex PCR; TCRdb stores just in-frame clones and leaves some out. The sample lists under 350,000 clones; about nine tenths were seen once. J gave up 1 base and V 7 bases, and 2 bases lay outside the gene matches. This CDR3 comprises 13 residues. Germline V CDR1 and CDR2: KGHDR, SFDVKD. Sequencing was done on a sample of PBMCs or T cells enriched from blood (not recorded which). This TCR was sampled from a man aged 25-45 years who had recovered from COVID-19. The V call is TRBV24-1, the J call TRBJ1-1; 7 bases align to TRBD1. The CDR3 region has the DNA TGTGCCACCAGACGGACAGGGAACACTGAAGCTTTCTTT. Protein: CATRRTGNTEAFF.